One and the same sample provided the 12 T cell receptor beta chains below, sequenced in a study of graft-versus-host responses after intestinal transplantation. Their antigens are not known. Assay: immunoSEQ multiplex PCR; the TCRdb copy retains only in-frame clones and omits some. The repertoire holds about 47,000 clones, with approximately 95% as singletons. Specimen: unstimulated CD8+ T cells sorted from spleen or lymph node cells, collected before transplant. The receptors were sampled from a human donor who was the organ donor for an intestinal transplant.

This sequence joins TRBV28 and TRBJ1-1, with no clear D. V was shortened by 6 bases and J by 3 bases, with 17 bases between the two germline ends. Germline V CDR1 and CDR2: MDHEN, SYDVKM. The CDR3 is 15 amino acids. In nucleotides, the CDR3 is TGTGCCAGCAGCACCTTAGGAAACGGGGACACTGAAGCTTTCTTT. Encoded protein: CASSTLGNGDTEAFF.

The V and J genes are TRBV25-1 and TRBJ1-1, with D unclear. The CDR3 consists of 14 residues. V lost 4 bases and J 5 bases, leaving 14 bases between the germline ends. Germline CDR1 MGHDK, CDR2 SYGVNS. The CDR3: CASSVSAPGTEAFF. In nucleotides, the CDR3 is TGTGCCAGCAGTGTATCGGCCCCGGGAACTGAAGCTTTCTTT.

This chain joins TRBV28 and TRBJ2-7, with D hard to call. There are 13 residues in the CDR3. The germline V gene has CDR1 MDHEN and CDR2 SYDVKM. The V and J ends lost 4 bases and 3 bases respectively, with 10 bases between them. The CDR3 DNA follows: TGTGCCAGCAGTTCATCCGTCTACTACGAGCAGTACTTC. Translated: CASSSSVYYEQYF. The full variable domain, with the rest looked up from reference TRBV28 and TRBJ2-7, is DVKVTQSSRYLVKRTGEKVFLECVQDMDHENMFWYRQDPGLGLRLIYFSYDVKMKEKGDIPEGYSVSREKKERFSLILESASTNQTSMYLCASSSSVYYEQYFGPGTRLTVT.

This sequence joins TRBV7-9 and TRBJ2-5; 7 bases map to TRBD2. This CDR3 contains 15 residues. Germline-derived CDR1 and CDR2 are SEHNR and FQNEAQ (reference sequence). V shed 3 bases and J 5 bases; nucleotides not matched to a gene: 9. CDR3 nucleotides: TGTGCCAGCAGCTTGTGGGACTATGAGGGGGAGACCCAGTACTTC. Translated: CASSLWDYEGETQYF.

The J gene is TRBJ1-1, the V gene TRBV7-9; perhaps TRBD1 as D (6 bases). With 5 bases removed from V and 11 bases from J, the gap between germline ends came to 15 bases. Germline V gives CDR1 SEHNR, CDR2 FQNEAQ (reference sequence). This CDR3 is 12 amino acids long. CDR3 amino acids: CASSQEYRVAFF. In DNA form, the CDR3 reads TGTGCCAGCAGCCAAGAGTACAGGGTGGCTTTCTTT.

This sequence joins TRBV11-1 and TRBJ2-1; D tentatively reads TRBD1 or TRBD2 (7 bases each). CDR3 length equals 16 residues. With 4 bases removed from V and 4 bases from J, the gap between germline ends came to 17 bases. The V gene's germline CDR1 is SGHAT and CDR2 FQDESV (reference sequence). The CDR3 reads CASSSARGGAYNEQFF. Here the CDR3 DNA reads TGTGCCAGCAGCTCCGCCAGGGGGGGGGCATACAATGAGCAGTTCTTC.

This chain connects TRBV9 to TRBJ1-2; 11 bases are a match to TRBD1. Germline loops: CDR1 SGDLS, CDR2 YYNGEE. V lost 3 bases, J lost 7 bases, and 5 bases stayed unmatched. The CDR3 contains 14 residues. CDR3 sequence: CASSAGQGASGYTF. For the CDR3, the DNA is TGTGCCAGCAGCGCCGGACAGGGGGCTTCTGGCTACACCTTC.

The chain couples TRBV28 to TRBJ1-5; 8 positions match TRBD1. This CDR3 comprises 16 residues. Germline V gene data show CDR1 as MDHEN and CDR2 as SYDVKM. After removal of 6 bases from V and 0 bases from J, the junction contained 7 bases not matched to a gene. The DNA for the CDR3 is TGTGCCAGCAGAGCAGGGGGCCCCTATAGCAATCAGCCCCAGCATTTT. Translating gives CASRAGGPYSNQPQHF.

This chain links TRBV27 with TRBJ1-6; tentative D call: TRBD1 (5 bases). CDR1 and CDR2 (germline): MNHEY, SMNVEV (reference sequence). V was clipped by 2 bases and J by 10 bases, with 15 bases between them. The CDR3 extends over 15 amino acids. The CDR3 nucleotides read TGTGCCAGCAGTTTAGGGGGAGAGGGTGTCTCACCCCTCCACTTT. Its protein is CASSLGGEGVSPLHF.

This chain links TRBV7-9 with TRBJ2-5; no clear D. Judging by the DNA end, TRBJ2-7 fits better; the J call may be wrong. The V gene's germline CDR1 is SEHNR and CDR2 FQNEAQ (reference sequence). This CDR3 is built from 12 residues. The CDR3 protein is CASSAHVNEQYF. The CDR3 DNA reads as TGTGCCAGCAGCGCCCACGTGAACGAGCAGTACTTC.

The genes are TRBV15 and TRBJ2-5; either TRBD1 or TRBD2 may supply D (5 bases each). Germline V lookup: CDR1 LNHNV, CDR2 YYDKDF (reference sequence). V lost 0 bases to trimming and J lost 5 bases, with 16 bases between them. The CDR3 length is 16 residues. CDR3: CATSRDTRDLRETQYF. CDR3 DNA: TGTGCCACCAGCAGAGATACGAGGGACCTTCGGGAGACCCAGTACTTC.

This clone was counted once. This rearrangement joins TRBV29-1 to TRBJ1-1; possible D gene TRBD1, 5 bases. Trimming took off 0 bases at V and 1 base at J, with 12 bases between the two ends. Germline CDR1 reads SQVTM; CDR2 reads ANQGSEA. This CDR3 contains 15 residues. CDR3 protein: CSVEDWGPTNTEAFF. The CDR3 DNA follows: TGCAGCGTTGAAGATTGGGGACCCACGAACACTGAAGCTTTCTTT.